This T cell receptor delta chain was identified during a study of Vδ1+ human thymocytes. Deletions cut 1 base from V and 4 bases from J, with 19 bases between. CDR1 is TSWWSYY, CDR2 QGS, per germline. The CDR3 length is 18 residues. Sequences come from RNA converted to cDNA by reverse transcription. CDR3 amplicons came from multiplex PCR with pooled V-gene forward and constant-region reverse primers. TCRdb redid the clone calls on the multiplex PCR reads with CATT. Here the sample spans about 75,000 delta-chain clones, 30% to 45% being singletons. Worth noting for this clone: Antigen: not known.

Study conclusions and caveats: Thymic delta-chain repertoires held roughly 20% Vdelta2 sequences and few Vdelta3, despite high sort purity. Thymic TRG and TRD repertoires appeared highly polyclonal.

Sequenced sample: Vdelta1+ gamma-delta thymocytes from the thymus. Subset denoted: FACS-sorted CD3+ TCRalphabeta- TCRVdelta1+ TCRVdelta2- thymocytes. The V call is TRDV1, the J call TRDJ2, with D perhaps TRDD3 (6 bases). The receptor was derived from a boy in the first two years of life who had congenital heart surgery. The CDR3 is CALGERPTPGDSTAQLFF. In DNA, the CDR3 is TGTGCTCTTGGGGAACGACCTACGCCTGGGGATTCGACAGCACAACTCTTCTTT.